This TCR beta chain stems from a study of blood T cell repertoires in COVID-19. The CDR3 has 16 amino acids. CDR1 is SGHNT, CDR2 YENEEA, per germline. Trimming removed 5 bases from V and 7 bases from J; junction bases left unmatched: 8. The authors' processing: Quantification of nucleated cells was approximated via reference gene primer amplification. Measured with immunoSEQ multiplex PCR; TCRdb has only the in-frame clones, and not every one. The D gene and trimming were derived from the DNA, and the V and J assignments and clone size from that table. The sample includes 100,000 or so clones, about nine tenths of them seen just once.

The source material was peripheral blood. The sequence derives from a man aged 60 to 69 with acute or convalescent COVID-19. The chain couples TRBV11-3 to TRBJ2-1; 13 positions match TRBD2. For the CDR3, the DNA is TGTGCCAGCAGCGTCGGACTAGCGGGAGTCTGGAATGAGCAGTTCTTC. Translated, it gives CASSVGLAGVWNEQFF.